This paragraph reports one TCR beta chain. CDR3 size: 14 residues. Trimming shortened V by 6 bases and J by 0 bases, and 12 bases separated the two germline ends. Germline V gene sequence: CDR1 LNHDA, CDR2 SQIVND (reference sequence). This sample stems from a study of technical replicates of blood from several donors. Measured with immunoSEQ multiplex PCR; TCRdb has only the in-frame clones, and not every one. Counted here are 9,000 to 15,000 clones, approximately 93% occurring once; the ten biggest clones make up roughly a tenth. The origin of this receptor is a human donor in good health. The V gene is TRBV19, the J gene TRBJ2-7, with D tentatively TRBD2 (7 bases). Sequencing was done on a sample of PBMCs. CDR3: CASRRGGSSYEQYF. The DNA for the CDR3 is TGTGCCAGTAGGAGGGGGGGTTCCTCCTACGAGCAGTACTTC. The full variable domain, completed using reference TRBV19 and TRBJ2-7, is DGGITQSPKYLFRKEGQNVTLSCEQNLNHDAMYWYRQDPGQGLRLIYYSQIVNDFQKGDIAEGYSVSREKKESFPLTVTSAQKNPTAFYLCASRRGGSSYEQYFGPGTRLTVT.